These 25 T cell receptor beta chains share one sample of origin, sequenced in a study of Graves' ophthalmopathy and Graves' hyperthyroidism. Investigators amplified TCR beta CDR3 regions from RNA transcripts. The workflow started with a first-round RT-PCR run with HTBI primers and then moved on to a second-round multiplex PCR. Each CDR3 protein is one row after TCRdb ran MiXCR on the multiplex PCR reads. Of about 620,000 distinct CDR3 sequences listed, about 20% are singletons. Sequenced: peripheral blood. The source is a woman aged 18-29 years with stable Graves' hyperthyroidism. Some clones in this sample may be carry-over from other donors' samples.

The sample holds many counts of this clonotype. The V and J genes are TRBV7-3 and TRBJ2-2; no reliable D call. CDR1 and CDR2 from the germline V gene are SGHTA and FQGTGA. With 1 base removed from V and 6 bases from J, the gap between germline ends came to 12 bases. The length of the CDR3 is 15 residues. CDR3 loop: CASSLSGVVAGELFF. CDR3 DNA: TGTGCCAGCAGCTTAAGTGGGGTGGTAGCCGGGGAGCTGTTTTTT.

The chain's CDR3 is CASSPSAAGNTGELFF. The CDR3 bases are TGTGCCAGCAGCCCCTCGGCGGCGGGGAACACCGGGGAGCTGTTTTTT. The chain carries TRBV5-5 and TRBJ2-2; possible D gene TRBD2, 5 bases. Germline CDR1 and CDR2: SGHKS and YYEKEE (reference sequence). Trimming removed 4 bases from V and 1 base from J, with 14 bases in between. The CDR3 is 16 amino acids.

In its sample, this clonotype was seen many times. This chain links TRBV2 with TRBJ1-2; possible D gene TRBD1, 6 bases. CDR3 size: 12 residues. V was cut by 3 bases and J by 5 bases, with 7 bases left in between. CDR1 is SNHLY, CDR2 FYNNEI, per germline. The CDR3 coding sequence is TGTGCCAGCAGTGAGGACAGATATGGCTACACCTTC. Protein sequence: CASSEDRYGYTF.

This clonotype occurred many times. The chain couples TRBV28 to TRBJ1-5; no clear D. CDR1 and CDR2 (germline): MDHEN, SYDVKM. V was trimmed by 2 bases and J by 0 bases, leaving 8 bases between them. The CDR3 length is 15 residues. As DNA, the CDR3 is TGTGCCAGCAGTTTAGCAGGCTATAGCAATCAGCCCCAGCATTTT. Residues: CASSLAGYSNQPQHF.

This clonotype was seen a handful of times. The rearrangement links TRBV5-6 to TRBJ2-6, with D possibly being TRBD1 (5 bases). The CDR3 is 16 residues long. With 4 bases removed from V and 0 bases from J, the gap between germline ends came to 11 bases. Germline-derived CDR1 and CDR2 are SGHDT and YYEEEE. In DNA form, the CDR3 reads TGTGCCAGCAGCCTGGGGCTCAGCTCTGGGGCCAACGTCCTGACTTTC. Amino acid sequence: CASSLGLSSGANVLTF.

This chain joins TRBV28 and TRBJ2-7; the D is unclear. V was cut by 5 bases and J by 7 bases, with 15 bases left in between. The CDR3 extends over 13 amino acids. CDR1 and CDR2 from the germline V gene are MDHEN and SYDVKM. The CDR3, as DNA: TGTGCCAGCAGTCTCCGTAAGGGTGGGGAGCAGTACTTC. Its protein product is CASSLRKGGEQYF.

This clonotype has more than one count but fewer than ten. The chain is built from TRBV28 and TRBJ1-1, with a weak D call TRBD1 (5 bases). The CDR3 length is 16 residues. Germline V gives CDR1 MDHEN, CDR2 SYDVKM. V shed 6 bases and J shed 3 bases, with 20 bases lying between them. The CDR3 here is CASSHNTGTLDTEAFF. In DNA form, the CDR3 reads TGTGCCAGCAGCCACAACACAGGAACTTTAGACACTGAAGCTTTCTTT.

For this clonotype: This sequence may be a read error, since a much larger clone differs from it by one base. This is likely a read error, given that the CDR3 carries no conserved phenylalanine or tryptophan at its end. CDR3 DNA: TGCGCCAGCAGCCAAGACGACAGGGCAAGGGTGAACACTGAAGCTTTCTTG. Translated, it gives CASSQDDRARVNTEAFL. This sequence joins TRBV4-1 and TRBJ1-1, with 7 bases that match TRBD1. With V trimmed by 0 bases and J by 0 bases, 7 bases remained unmatched. This CDR3 is built from 17 residues. The germline CDR1 and CDR2 sequences are MGHRA and YSYEKL.

There are many counts of this clonotype. V usage is TRBV6-5 and J usage is TRBJ1-2; 12 nucleotides align to TRBD1. V shed 5 bases and J 6 bases; nucleotides not matched to a gene: 16. Germline assignment: CDR1 MNHEY and CDR2 SVGAGI. The CDR3 contains 18 residues. The CDR3 protein is CASSPTELPGQGANGYTF. DNA of the CDR3: TGTGCCAGCAGTCCAACTGAACTTCCGGGACAGGGGGCGAATGGCTACACCTTC.

The table lists this clonotype with many counts. The chain joins TRBV28 to TRBJ1-1; a weak D match, TRBD1 (6 bases). This CDR3 region has 15 residues. Germline V gene lookup returns CDR1 MDHEN and CDR2 SYDVKM. Trimming removed 5 bases from V and 4 bases from J, with 17 bases in between. In DNA form, the CDR3 reads TGTGCCAGCAGTCCGTACAGGGCTGGGGCCACTGAAGCTTTCTTT. Translated: CASSPYRAGATEAFF.

The rearrangement links TRBV5-1 to TRBJ2-4, with 7 bases that match TRBD1. This CDR3 is built from 18 residues. After removal of 0 bases from V and 0 bases from J, the junction contained 9 bases not matched to a gene. Germline CDR1 is SGHRS and CDR2 is YFSETQ. The CDR3, as DNA: TGCGCCAGCAGCTTGGCCGGACAGGCTTTTGGAGCCAAAAACATTCAGTACTTC. Protein: CASSLAGQAFGAKNIQYF. The full variable domain, rest sourced from reference TRBV5-1 and TRBJ2-4, is KAGVTQTPRYLIKTRGQQVTLSCSPISGHRSVSWYQQTPGQGLQFLFEYFSETQRNKGNFPGRFSGRQFSNSRSEMNVSTLELGDSALYLCASSLAGQAFGAKNIQYFGAGTRLSVL.

The chain carries TRBV11-1 and TRBJ2-2; D possibly uses TRBD1 or TRBD2 (5 bases each). V lost 5 bases and J 3 bases, leaving 13 bases between the germline ends. The CDR3 length is 15 residues. Germline CDR1 is SGHAT and CDR2 is FQDESV (reference sequence). Here the CDR3 reads CASSPPGRHTGELFF. CDR3 sequence (DNA): TGTGCCAGCAGCCCACCGGGACGGCACACCGGGGAGCTGTTTTTT. The full variable domain, completed using reference TRBV11-1 and TRBJ2-2, is EAEVAQSPRYKITEKSQAVAFWCDPISGHATLYWYRQILGQGPELLVQFQDESVVDDSQLPKDRFSAERLKGVDSTLKIQPAELGDSAMYLCASSPPGRHTGELFFGEGSRLTVL.

This clonotype was detected a few times. This chain joins TRBV12-3 or TRBV12-4 and TRBJ1-5; D gene unclear. This CDR3 region has 15 residues. Trimming stripped 1 base from V and 5 bases from J, with 12 bases between. The chain's CDR3 is CASSLGAVSDQPQHF. CDR3 DNA sequence: TGTGCCAGCAGTTTAGGGGCAGTTTCTGATCAGCCCCAGCATTTT.

At least ten counts were recorded for this clonotype. J is TRBJ1-2 and V is TRBV12-3 or TRBV12-4, with TRBD1 as a possible D gene (5 bases). The CDR3 loop spans 11 amino acids. Trimming took off 4 bases at V and 8 bases at J, with 8 bases between the two ends. CDR3 loop: CASSWGSGYTF. CDR3 in DNA: TGTGCCAGCAGTTGGGGGAGCGGCTACACCTTC.

This clonotype has more than one count but fewer than ten. The genes are TRBV10-3 and TRBJ1-2, with 7 bases aligning to TRBD1. V lost 3 bases, J lost 0 bases, and 4 bases stayed unmatched. Germline V gene sequence: CDR1 ENHRY, CDR2 SYGVKD. The CDR3 spans 15 residues. The CDR3 bases are TGTGCCATCAGTGATACCGGGACAGCTAACTATGGCTACACCTTC. Translation gives CAISDTGTANYGYTF.

This clonotype was counted only a few times. This sequence joins TRBV10-3 and TRBJ2-7; D gene ambiguous. Germline CDR1 and CDR2: ENHRY and SYGVKD. Trimming stripped 6 bases from V and 0 bases from J, with 6 bases between. This CDR3 is 12 amino acids long. The CDR3 sequence is CAIRSVSYEQYF. The DNA for the CDR3 is TGTGCCATCAGATCGGTCTCCTACGAGCAGTACTTC.

Of note for this clonotype: Possible read error: a much larger clone is one base away. The chain has TRBV28 and TRBJ1-6; D gene unclear. The CDR3 length is 16 residues. Germline lookup yields CDR1 MDHEN and CDR2 SYDVKM. The chain's CDR3 is CASSLVLSSYNSPPHF. The CDR3 bases are TGTGCCAGCAGTTTGGTATTGAGCTCCTATAATTCACCCCCCCACTTT.

In this sample, this clonotype turned up many times. This chain connects TRBV4-3 to TRBJ1-1, with D maybe TRBD1 (6 bases). CDR1 and CDR2 from the germline V gene are LGHNA and YSLEER. V was pared by 0 bases and J by 7 bases, with 15 bases between. The CDR3 sequence is 15 residues long. Written as DNA, the CDR3 is TGCGCCAGCAGCCAAGAGGGGACAACAGAAAATGAAGCTTTCTTT. It is translated as CASSQEGTTENEAFF.

In this sample, this clonotype turned up a few times. This chain joins TRBV12-3 or TRBV12-4 and TRBJ2-7; no clear D. This CDR3 spans 14 amino acids. With 5 bases removed from V and 3 bases from J, the gap between germline ends came to 14 bases. The CDR3 DNA follows: TGTGCCAGCAGTCTCCACCCGACCAACTACGAGCAGTACTTC. Translation: CASSLHPTNYEQYF.

This clonotype was recorded many times. The CDR3 DNA sequence: TGTGCCTGGTGTGACAGGGGGAACACCATATATTTT. This translates into CAWCDRGNTIYF. This rearrangement joins TRBV30 to TRBJ1-3; 9 positions agree with TRBD1. V lost 5 bases, J lost 7 bases, and 3 bases stayed unmatched. Germline V gene data show CDR1 as GTSNPN and CDR2 as SVGIG (reference sequence). The CDR3 contains 12 residues.

J is TRBJ2-2 and V is TRBV9; TRBD2 aligns across 8 bases. CDR1 SGDLS and CDR2 YYNGEE come from the germline V gene. The CDR3 is made up of 17 amino acids. V shed 6 bases, J shed 0 bases, and the junction held 10 bases outside the gene matches. CDR3 sequence: CASTPYGGGTNTGELFF. DNA of the CDR3: TGTGCCAGCACGCCATACGGGGGGGGTACGAACACCGGGGAGCTGTTTTTT.

About this clonotype itself: No conserved phenylalanine or tryptophan is present at the end of the CDR3, so a read error is the likely explanation. No DNA is shown, since the ends of the CDR3 on it are uncertain; the CDR3 is the one TCRdb lists. V is TRBV12-3 or TRBV12-4 and J is TRBJ1-2. Inclusive of both ends, the CDR3 amounts to 12 amino acids. CDR3 amino acids: CASSLARYGYSV.

This clonotype has just a few counts. This rearrangement joins TRBV6-1 to TRBJ1-1; D might be TRBD1 (6 bases). The CDR3 loop spans 14 amino acids. Germline-derived CDR1 and CDR2 are MNHNS and SASEGT. The V gene lost 6 bases and the J gene lost 4 bases, with 15 bases spanning the gap. As DNA, the CDR3 is TGTGCCAGCAGAACGCAACAGGGAATCACTGAAGCTTTCTTT. Encoded protein: CASRTQQGITEAFF.

This clonotype has a count of ten or more. The genes are TRBV27 and TRBJ1-5, with 8 nucleotides matching TRBD1. The CDR3 length is 14 residues. The V gene's germline CDR1 is MNHEY and CDR2 SMNVEV (reference sequence). J gave up 7 bases and V 5 bases, and 7 bases lay outside the gene matches. CDR3 in amino acids: CASSPGQGFQPQHF. In nucleotides, the CDR3 is TGTGCCAGCAGTCCAGGACAGGGCTTCCAGCCCCAGCATTTT.

This rearrangement joins TRBV7-8 to TRBJ1-5, with 10 bases identical to TRBD1. The ends lost 5 bases at V and 4 bases at J; junction bases unmatched: 8. There are 16 residues in the CDR3. The germline gives CDR1 SGHVS, CDR2 FQNEAQ. The CDR3 sequence is CASSTRTGGLNQPQHF. In DNA, the CDR3 is TGTGCCAGCAGCACCCGGACAGGGGGGCTAAATCAGCCCCAGCATTTT.